This record covers a single T cell receptor (beta chain). Profiling relied on immunoSEQ multiplex PCR, and the TCRdb table lists in-frame clones only, not all of them. The sample records approximately 76,000 clones, 86% being singletons. The record originates from a study of blood T cell repertoires in COVID-19. The germline V gene has CDR1 SGHTS and CDR2 YDEGEE. This CDR3 has 17 amino acids. V was clipped by 4 bases and J by 0 bases, with 17 bases between them. Sequencing was done on a sample of peripheral blood. V usage is TRBV5-8 and J usage is TRBJ2-4, with a weak D call TRBD1 (7 bases). The sequence was obtained from an elderly man in a cohort sampled during active COVID-19. CDR3 nucleotide sequence: TGTGCCAGCAGCCTTGCATGGAGGGGGCTAGCCAAAAACATTCAGTACTTC. It translates to CASSLAWRGLAKNIQYF.